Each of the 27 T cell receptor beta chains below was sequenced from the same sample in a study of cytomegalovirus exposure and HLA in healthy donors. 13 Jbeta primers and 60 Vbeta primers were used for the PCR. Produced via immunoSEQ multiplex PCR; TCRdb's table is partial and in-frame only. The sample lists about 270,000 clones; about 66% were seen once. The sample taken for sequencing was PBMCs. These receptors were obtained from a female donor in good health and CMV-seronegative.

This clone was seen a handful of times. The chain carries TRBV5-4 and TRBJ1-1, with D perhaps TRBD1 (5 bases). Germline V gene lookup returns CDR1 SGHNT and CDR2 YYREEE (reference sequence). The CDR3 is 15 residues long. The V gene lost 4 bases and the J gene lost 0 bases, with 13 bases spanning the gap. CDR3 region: CASSPRQILNTEAFF. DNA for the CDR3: TGTGCCAGCAGCCCCCGACAGATCTTGAACACTGAAGCTTTCTTT.

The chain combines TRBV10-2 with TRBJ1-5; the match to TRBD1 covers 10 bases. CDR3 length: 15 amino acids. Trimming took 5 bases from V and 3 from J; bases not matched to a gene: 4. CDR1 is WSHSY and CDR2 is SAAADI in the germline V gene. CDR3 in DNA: TGCGCCAGCAGTCGGGACAGGGGCCCCAATCAGCCCCAGCATTTT. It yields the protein CASSRDRGPNQPQHF.

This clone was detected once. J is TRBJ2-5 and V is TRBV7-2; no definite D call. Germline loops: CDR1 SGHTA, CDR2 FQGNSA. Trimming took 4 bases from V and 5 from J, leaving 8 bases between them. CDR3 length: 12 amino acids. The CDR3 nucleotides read TGTGCCAGCAGCTCCCGGCGGGAGACCCAGTACTTC. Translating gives CASSSRRETQYF.

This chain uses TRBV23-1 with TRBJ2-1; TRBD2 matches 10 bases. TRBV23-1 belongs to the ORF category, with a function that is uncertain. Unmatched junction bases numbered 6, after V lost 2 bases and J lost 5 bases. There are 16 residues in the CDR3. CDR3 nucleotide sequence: TGCGCCAGCAGTCAACCGTGGACTAGCGGCCACAATGAGCAGTTCTTC. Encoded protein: CASSQPWTSGHNEQFF.

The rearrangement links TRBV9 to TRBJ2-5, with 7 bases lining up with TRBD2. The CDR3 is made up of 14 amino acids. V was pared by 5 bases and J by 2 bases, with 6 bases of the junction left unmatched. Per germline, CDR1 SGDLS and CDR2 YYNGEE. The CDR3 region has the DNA TGTGCCAGCAGTATCGGGACTAAACAAGAGACCCAGTACTTC. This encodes CASSIGTKQETQYF.

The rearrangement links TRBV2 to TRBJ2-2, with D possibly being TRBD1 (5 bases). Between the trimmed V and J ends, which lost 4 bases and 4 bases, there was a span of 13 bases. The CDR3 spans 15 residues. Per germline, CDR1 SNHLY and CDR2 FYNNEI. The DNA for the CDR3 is TGTGCCAGCAGTGCGACAGAATTGGGCACCGGGGAGCTGTTTTTT. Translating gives CASSATELGTGELFF.

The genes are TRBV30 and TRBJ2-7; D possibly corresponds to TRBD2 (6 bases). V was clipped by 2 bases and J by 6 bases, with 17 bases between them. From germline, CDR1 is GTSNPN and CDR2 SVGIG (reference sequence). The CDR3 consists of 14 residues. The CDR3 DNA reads TGTGCCTGGAGTCAAGGACTATCGGGCGGCGAGCAGTACTTC. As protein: CAWSQGLSGGEQYF.

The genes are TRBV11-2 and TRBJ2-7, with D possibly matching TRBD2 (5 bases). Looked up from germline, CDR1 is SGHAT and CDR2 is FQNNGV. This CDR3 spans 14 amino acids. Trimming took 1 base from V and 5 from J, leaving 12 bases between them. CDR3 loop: CASSLAGFENEQYF. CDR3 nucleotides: TGTGCCAGCAGCTTAGCGGGATTTGAAAACGAGCAGTACTTC. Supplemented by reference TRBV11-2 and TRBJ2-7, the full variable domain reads EAGVAQSPRYKIIEKRQSVAFWCNPISGHATLYWYQQILGQGPKLLIQFQNNGVVDDSQLPKDRFSAERLKGVDSTLKIQPAKLEDSAVYLCASSLAGFENEQYFGPGTRLTVT.

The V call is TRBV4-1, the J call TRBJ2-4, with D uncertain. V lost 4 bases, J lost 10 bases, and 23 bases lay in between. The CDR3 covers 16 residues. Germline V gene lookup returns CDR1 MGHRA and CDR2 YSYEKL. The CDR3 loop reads CASSPAASTRAPIQYF. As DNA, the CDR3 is TGCGCCAGCAGCCCTGCGGCCTCGACTCGCGCCCCAATTCAGTACTTC.

CDR3 DNA: TGTGCCAGCAAAGGAGGGACTTCTACAGCCAAAAACATTCAGTACTTC. Translated: CASKGGTSTAKNIQYF. The V call is TRBV6-6, the J call TRBJ2-4; a weak D match, TRBD2 (6 bases). The CDR3 sequence is 16 residues long. Trimming took 7 bases from V and 0 from J, leaving 16 bases between them. Germline V gene sequence: CDR1 MNHNY, CDR2 SVGAGI (reference sequence).

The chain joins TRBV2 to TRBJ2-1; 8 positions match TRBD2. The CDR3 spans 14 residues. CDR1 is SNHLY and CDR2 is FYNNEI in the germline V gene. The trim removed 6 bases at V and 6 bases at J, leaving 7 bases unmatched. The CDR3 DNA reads TGTGCCAGCAGAACCGGGACTAGTACCAATGAGCAGTTCTTC. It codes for CASRTGTSTNEQFF.

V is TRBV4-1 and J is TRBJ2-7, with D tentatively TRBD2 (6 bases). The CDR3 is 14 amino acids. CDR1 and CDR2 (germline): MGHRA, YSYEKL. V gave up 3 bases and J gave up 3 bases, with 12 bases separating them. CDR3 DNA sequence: TGCGCCAGCAGCCAGGTGGAGGGAGACTACGAGCAGTACTTC. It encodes CASSQVEGDYEQYF.

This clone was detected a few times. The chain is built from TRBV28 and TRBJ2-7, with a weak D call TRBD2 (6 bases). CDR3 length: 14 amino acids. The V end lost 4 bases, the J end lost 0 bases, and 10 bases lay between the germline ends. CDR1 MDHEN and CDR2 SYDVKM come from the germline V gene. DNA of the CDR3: TGTGCCAGCAGTTCCGGGACTCTCTCCTACGAGCAGTACTTC. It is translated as CASSSGTLSYEQYF.

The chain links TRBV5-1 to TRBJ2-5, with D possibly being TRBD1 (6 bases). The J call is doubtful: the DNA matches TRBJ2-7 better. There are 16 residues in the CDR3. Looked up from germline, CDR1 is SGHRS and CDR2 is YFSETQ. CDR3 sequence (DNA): TGCGCCAGCAGCTTAGTGGGCAGGGGAAGTATCCTCGAGCAGTACTTC. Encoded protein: CASSLVGRGSILEQYF.

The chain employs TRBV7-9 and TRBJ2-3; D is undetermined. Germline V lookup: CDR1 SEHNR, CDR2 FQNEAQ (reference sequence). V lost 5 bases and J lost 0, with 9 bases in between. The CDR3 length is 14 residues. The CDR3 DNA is TGTGCCAGCAGCAAGCCGACTAGCACAGATACGCAGTATTTT. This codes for CASSKPTSTDTQYF. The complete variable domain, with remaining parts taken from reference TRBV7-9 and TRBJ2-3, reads DTGVSQNPRHKITKRGQNVTFRCDPISEHNRLYWYRQTLGQGPEFLTYFQNEAQLEKSRLLSDRFSAERPKGSFSTLEIQRTEQGDSAMYLCASSKPTSTDTQYFGPGTRLTVL.

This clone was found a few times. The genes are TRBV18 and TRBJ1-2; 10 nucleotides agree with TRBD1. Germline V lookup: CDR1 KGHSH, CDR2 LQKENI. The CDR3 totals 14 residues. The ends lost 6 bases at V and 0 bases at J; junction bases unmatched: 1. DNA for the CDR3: TGTGCCAGCTCCGGACAGGGGGCTAACTATGGCTACACCTTC. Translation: CASSGQGANYGYTF. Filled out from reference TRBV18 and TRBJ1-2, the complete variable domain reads NAGVMQNPRHLVRRRGQEARLRCSPMKGHSHVYWYRQLPEEGLKFMVYLQKENIIDESGMPKERFSAEFPKEGPSILRIQQVVRGDSAAYFCASSGQGANYGYTFGSGTRLTVV.

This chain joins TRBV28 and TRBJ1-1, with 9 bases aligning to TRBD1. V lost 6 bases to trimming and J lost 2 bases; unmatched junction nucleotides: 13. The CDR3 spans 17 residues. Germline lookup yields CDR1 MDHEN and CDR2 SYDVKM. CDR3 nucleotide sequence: TGTGCCAGCAGCCGCTCCTTAAGGACAGGGGTTAACACTGAAGCTTTCTTT. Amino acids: CASSRSLRTGVNTEAFF.

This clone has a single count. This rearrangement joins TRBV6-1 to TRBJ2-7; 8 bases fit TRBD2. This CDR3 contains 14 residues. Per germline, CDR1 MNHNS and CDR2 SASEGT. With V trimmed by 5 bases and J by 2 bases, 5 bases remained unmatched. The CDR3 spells CASSLAGQAYEQYF. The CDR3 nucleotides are TGTGCCAGCAGTCTAGCGGGTCAGGCCTACGAGCAGTACTTC.

The CDR3 DNA reads as TGTGCCAGCAGCCCCGGGACAGGAGCCTACGAGCAGTACTTC. This codes for CASSPGTGAYEQYF. The V gene is TRBV7-8, the J gene TRBJ2-7; 8 positions match TRBD1. Per germline, CDR1 SGHVS and CDR2 FQNEAQ. V shed 5 bases and J 2 bases; nucleotides not matched to a gene: 5. The CDR3 runs to 14 residues.

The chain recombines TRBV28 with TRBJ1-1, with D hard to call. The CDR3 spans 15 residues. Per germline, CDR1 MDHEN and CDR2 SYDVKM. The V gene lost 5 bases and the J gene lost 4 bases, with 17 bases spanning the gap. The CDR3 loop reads CASSPPSTLSTEAFF. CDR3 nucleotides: TGTGCCAGCAGTCCCCCCTCTACCTTGAGCACTGAAGCTTTCTTT.

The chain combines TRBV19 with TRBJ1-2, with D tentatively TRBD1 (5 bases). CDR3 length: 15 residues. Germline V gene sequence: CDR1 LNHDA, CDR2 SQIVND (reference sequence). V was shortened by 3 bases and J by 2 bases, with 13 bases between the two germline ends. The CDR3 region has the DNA TGTGCCAGTAGTATGGGGCTAGACATAAACTATGGCTACACCTTC. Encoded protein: CASSMGLDINYGYTF. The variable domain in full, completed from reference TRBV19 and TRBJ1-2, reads DGGITQSPKYLFRKEGQNVTLSCEQNLNHDAMYWYRQDPGQGLRLIYYSQIVNDFQKGDIAEGYSVSREKKESFPLTVTSAQKNPTAFYLCASSMGLDINYGYTFGSGTRLTVV.

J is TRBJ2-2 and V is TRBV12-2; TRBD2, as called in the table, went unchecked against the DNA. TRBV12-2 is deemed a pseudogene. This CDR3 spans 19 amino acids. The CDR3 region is CASRLRGIPPRRRTGELFF. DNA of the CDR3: TGTGCAAGTCGCTTACGTGGAATTCCTCCCCGGAGGAGGACCGGGGAGCTGTTTTTT.

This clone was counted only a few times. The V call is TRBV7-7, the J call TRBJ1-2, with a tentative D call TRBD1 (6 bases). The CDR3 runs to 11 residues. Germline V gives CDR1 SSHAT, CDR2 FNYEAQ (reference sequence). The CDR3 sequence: CAKGDGVGYTF. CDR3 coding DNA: TGTGCTAAGGGGGATGGGGTAGGCTACACCTTC.

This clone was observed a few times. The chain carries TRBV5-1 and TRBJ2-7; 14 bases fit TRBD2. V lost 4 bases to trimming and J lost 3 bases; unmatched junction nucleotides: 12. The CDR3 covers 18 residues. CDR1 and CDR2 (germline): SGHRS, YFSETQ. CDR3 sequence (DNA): TGCGCCAGCAGCCCGGGACTAGCGGGAGCCGCGTTCTTCTACGAGCAGTACTTC. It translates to CASSPGLAGAAFFYEQYF.

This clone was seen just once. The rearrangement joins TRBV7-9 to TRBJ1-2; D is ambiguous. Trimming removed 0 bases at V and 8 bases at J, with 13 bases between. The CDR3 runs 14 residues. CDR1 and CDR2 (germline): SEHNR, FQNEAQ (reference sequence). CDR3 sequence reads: CASSLAGSPRGYTF. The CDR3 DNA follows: TGTGCCAGCAGCTTAGCGGGGAGCCCTCGGGGCTACACCTTC.

This chain's CDR3 is CASSTTGIYEQFF. In DNA, the CDR3 is TGTGCCAGTAGTACGACAGGGATCTATGAGCAGTTCTTC. The rearrangement joins TRBV19 to TRBJ2-1, with 7 positions matching TRBD1. Germline loops: CDR1 LNHDA, CDR2 SQIVND (reference sequence). V was clipped by 4 bases and J by 8 bases; unmatched bases: 5. The CDR3 has 13 residues.

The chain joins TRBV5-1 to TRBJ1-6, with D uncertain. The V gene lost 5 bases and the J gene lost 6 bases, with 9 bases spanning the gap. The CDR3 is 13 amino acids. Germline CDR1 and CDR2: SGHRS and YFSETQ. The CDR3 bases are TGCGCCAGCAGTGGGCAGTCTAATTCACCCCTCCACTTT. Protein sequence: CASSGQSNSPLHF.